These 8 T cell receptor beta chains share one sample of origin, sequenced in a study of blood T cell repertoires in COVID-19. The assay was immunoSEQ multiplex PCR, and TCRdb's table has in-frame clones only and misses some. The sample consists of about 78,000 clones, roughly 86% of them appearing once. The specimen sequenced was peripheral blood. The source of these receptors is a man aged 50-60 years with active or convalescent COVID-19.

This rearrangement joins TRBV11-2 to TRBJ2-5; 8 positions match TRBD1. Trimming removed 1 base from V and 1 base from J; junction bases left unmatched: 2. Germline assignment: CDR1 SGHAT and CDR2 FQNNGV. This CDR3 has 15 amino acids. This CDR3 is CASSLGDRFQETQYF. CDR3 DNA sequence: TGTGCCAGCAGCTTAGGGGACAGGTTCCAAGAGACCCAGTACTTC. Combining the CDR3 with reference TRBV11-2 and TRBJ2-5 gives the whole variable domain EAGVAQSPRYKIIEKRQSVAFWCNPISGHATLYWYQQILGQGPKLLIQFQNNGVVDDSQLPKDRFSAERLKGVDSTLKIQPAKLEDSAVYLCASSLGDRFQETQYFGPGTRLLVL.

V usage is TRBV7-2 and J usage is TRBJ2-1; D may be TRBD2 (6 bases). Looked up from germline, CDR1 is SGHTA and CDR2 is FQGNSA. This CDR3 spans 13 amino acids. V lost 4 bases to trimming and J lost 7 bases, with 11 bases between them. CDR3 sequence: CASSWGLVNEQFF. The CDR3 DNA sequence: TGTGCCAGCAGCTGGGGACTCGTGAATGAGCAGTTCTTC.

This chain joins TRBV6-2 or TRBV6-3 and TRBJ2-3; D not resolved. Germline values: CDR1 MNHEY, CDR2 SVGEGT. V lost 5 bases and J lost 2, with 5 bases in between. The length of the CDR3 is 12 residues. Written as DNA, the CDR3 is TGTGCCAGCAGTCAATCCACAGATACGCAGTATTTT. It specifies CASSQSTDTQYF.

V gene TRBV14 combines with J gene TRBJ1-6, with a tentative D call TRBD1 (6 bases). V shed 5 bases and J shed 4 bases, with 12 bases lying between them. The CDR3 covers 15 residues. Germline V gene data show CDR1 as SGHDN and CDR2 as FVKESK. The CDR3 nucleotides are TGTGCCAGCAGCGCCGGAGGACAGTATAATTCACCCCTCCACTTT. Translating it yields CASSAGGQYNSPLHF.

This clone was seen more than once but under ten times. The chain recombines TRBV29-1 with TRBJ2-3; D uncertain. V dropped 3 bases and J dropped 0 bases, with 7 bases sitting between them. CDR3 length: 13 amino acids. Germline lookup yields CDR1 SQVTM and CDR2 ANQGSEA. CDR3 DNA sequence: TGCAGCGTTGACAGGCCGAGCACAGATACGCAGTATTTT. Amino acids: CSVDRPSTDTQYF.

The V and J genes are TRBV18 and TRBJ1-1; perhaps TRBD1 as D (6 bases). The ends were cut back, 3 bases at V and 5 bases at J, with 16 bases in the middle. CDR1 and CDR2 from the germline V gene are KGHSH and LQKENI. The CDR3 is 15 amino acids. DNA for the CDR3: TGTGCCAGCTCACCGCCTCGAGGGCAGGGGACTGAAGCTTTCTTT. This sequence encodes CASSPPRGQGTEAFF.

The chain carries TRBV28 and TRBJ1-2; TRBD1 matches 9 bases. J gave up 3 bases and V 3 bases, and 8 bases lay outside the gene matches. CDR3 length: 16 residues. Per germline, CDR1 MDHEN and CDR2 SYDVKM. Here the CDR3 DNA reads TGTGCCAGCAGTTTCCCACCGGGACAGGGAGACTATGGCTACACCTTC. It codes for CASSFPPGQGDYGYTF.

The DNA of the CDR3 is TGTGCCAGTAGTAGGGACACAGATCAGCCCCAGCATTTT. It codes for CASSRDTDQPQHF. The chain joins TRBV19 to TRBJ1-5, with D maybe TRBD1 (6 bases). Germline V lookup: CDR1 LNHDA, CDR2 SQIVND (reference sequence). The V gene lost 4 bases and the J gene lost 5 bases, with 9 bases spanning the gap. The CDR3 has 13 amino acids. The full variable domain, completed using reference TRBV19 and TRBJ1-5, is DGGITQSPKYLFRKEGQNVTLSCEQNLNHDAMYWYRQDPGQGLRLIYYSQIVNDFQKGDIAEGYSVSREKKESFPLTVTSAQKNPTAFYLCASSRDTDQPQHFGDGTRLSIL.